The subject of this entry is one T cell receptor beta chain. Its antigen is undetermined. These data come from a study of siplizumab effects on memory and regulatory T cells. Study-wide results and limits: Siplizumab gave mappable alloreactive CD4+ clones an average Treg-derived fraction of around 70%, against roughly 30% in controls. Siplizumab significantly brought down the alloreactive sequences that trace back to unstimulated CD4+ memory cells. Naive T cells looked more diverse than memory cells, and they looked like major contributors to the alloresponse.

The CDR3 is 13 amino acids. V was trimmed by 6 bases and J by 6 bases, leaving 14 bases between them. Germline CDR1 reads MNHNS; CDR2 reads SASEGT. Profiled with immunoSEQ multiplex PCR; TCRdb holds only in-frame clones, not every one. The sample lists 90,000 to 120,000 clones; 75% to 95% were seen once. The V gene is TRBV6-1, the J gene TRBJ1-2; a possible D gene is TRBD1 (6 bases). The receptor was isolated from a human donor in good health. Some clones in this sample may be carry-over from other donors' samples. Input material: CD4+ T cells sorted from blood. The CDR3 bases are TGTGCCAGCAGCCTCCCGGGGGCCCATGGCTACACCTTC. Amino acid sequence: CASSLPGAHGYTF.